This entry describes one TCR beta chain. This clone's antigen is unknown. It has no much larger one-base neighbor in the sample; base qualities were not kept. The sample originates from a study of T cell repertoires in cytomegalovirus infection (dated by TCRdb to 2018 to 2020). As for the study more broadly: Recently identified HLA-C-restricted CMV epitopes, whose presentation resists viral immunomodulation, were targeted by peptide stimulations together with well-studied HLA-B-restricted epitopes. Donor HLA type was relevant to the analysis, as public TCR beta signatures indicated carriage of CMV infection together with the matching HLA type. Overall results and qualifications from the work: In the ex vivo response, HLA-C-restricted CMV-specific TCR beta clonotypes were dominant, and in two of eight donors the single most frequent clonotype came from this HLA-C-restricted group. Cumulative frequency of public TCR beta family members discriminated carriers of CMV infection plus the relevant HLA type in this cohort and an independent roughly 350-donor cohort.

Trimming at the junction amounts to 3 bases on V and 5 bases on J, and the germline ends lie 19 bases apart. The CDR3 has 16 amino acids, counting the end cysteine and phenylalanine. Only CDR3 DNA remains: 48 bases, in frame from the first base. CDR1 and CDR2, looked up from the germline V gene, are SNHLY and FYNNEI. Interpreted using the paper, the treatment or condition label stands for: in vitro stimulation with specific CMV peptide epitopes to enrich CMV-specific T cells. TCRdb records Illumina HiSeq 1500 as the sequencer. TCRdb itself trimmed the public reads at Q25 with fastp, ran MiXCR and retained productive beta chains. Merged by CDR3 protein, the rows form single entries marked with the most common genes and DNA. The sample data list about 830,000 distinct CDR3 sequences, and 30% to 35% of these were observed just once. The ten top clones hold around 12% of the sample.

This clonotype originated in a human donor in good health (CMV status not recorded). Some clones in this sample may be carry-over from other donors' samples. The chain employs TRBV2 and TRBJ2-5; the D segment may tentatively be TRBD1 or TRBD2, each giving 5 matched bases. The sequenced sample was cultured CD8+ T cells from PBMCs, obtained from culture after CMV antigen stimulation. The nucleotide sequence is TGTGCCAGCAGTGATCCTGTGGGGGTTAGGATGGAGACCCAGTACTTC. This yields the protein CASSDPVGVRMETQYF.